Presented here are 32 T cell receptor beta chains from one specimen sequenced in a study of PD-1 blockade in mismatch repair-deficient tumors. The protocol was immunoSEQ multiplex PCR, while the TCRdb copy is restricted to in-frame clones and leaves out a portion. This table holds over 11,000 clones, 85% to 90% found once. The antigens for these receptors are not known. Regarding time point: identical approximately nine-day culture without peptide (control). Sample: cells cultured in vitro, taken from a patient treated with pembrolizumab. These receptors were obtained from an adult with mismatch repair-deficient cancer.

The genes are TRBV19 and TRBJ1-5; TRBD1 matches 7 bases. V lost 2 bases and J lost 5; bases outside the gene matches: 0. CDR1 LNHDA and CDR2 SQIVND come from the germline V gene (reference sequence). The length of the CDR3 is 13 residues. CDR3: CASSIQGDQPQHF. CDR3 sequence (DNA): TGTGCCAGTAGTATACAGGGGGATCAGCCCCAGCATTTT.

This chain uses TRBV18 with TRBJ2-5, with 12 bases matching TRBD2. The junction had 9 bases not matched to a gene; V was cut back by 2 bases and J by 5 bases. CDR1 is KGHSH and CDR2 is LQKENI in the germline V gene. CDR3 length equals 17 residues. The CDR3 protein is CASSPKLLAGGPETQYF. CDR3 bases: TGTGCCAGCTCACCAAAGCTTCTAGCGGGAGGGCCGGAGACCCAGTACTTC. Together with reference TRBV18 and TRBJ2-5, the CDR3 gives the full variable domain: NAGVMQNPRHLVRRRGQEARLRCSPMKGHSHVYWYRQLPEEGLKFMVYLQKENIIDESGMPKERFSAEFPKEGPSILRIQQVVRGDSAAYFCASSPKLLAGGPETQYFGPGTRLLVL.

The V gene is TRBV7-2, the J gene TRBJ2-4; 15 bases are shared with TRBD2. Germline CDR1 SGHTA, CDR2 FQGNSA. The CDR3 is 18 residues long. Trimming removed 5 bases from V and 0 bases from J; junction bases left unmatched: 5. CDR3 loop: CASSAGLAGGSAKNIQYF. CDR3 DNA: TGTGCCAGCAGCGCGGGACTAGCGGGAGGATCAGCCAAAAACATTCAGTACTTC.

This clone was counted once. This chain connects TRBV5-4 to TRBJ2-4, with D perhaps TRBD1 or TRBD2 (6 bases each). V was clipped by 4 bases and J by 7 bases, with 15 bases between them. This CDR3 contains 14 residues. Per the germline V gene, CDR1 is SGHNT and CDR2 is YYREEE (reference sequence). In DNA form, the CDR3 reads TGTGCCAGCAGCCTGGGGGGCTTCAAGAACATTCAGTACTTC. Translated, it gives CASSLGGFKNIQYF.

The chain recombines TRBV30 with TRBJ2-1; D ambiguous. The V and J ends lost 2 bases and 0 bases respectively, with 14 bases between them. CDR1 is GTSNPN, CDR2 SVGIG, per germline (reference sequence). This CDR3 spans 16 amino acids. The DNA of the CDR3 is TGTGCCTGGAGTCGACATCTGGGTCTCTCCTACAATGAGCAGTTCTTC. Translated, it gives CAWSRHLGLSYNEQFF.

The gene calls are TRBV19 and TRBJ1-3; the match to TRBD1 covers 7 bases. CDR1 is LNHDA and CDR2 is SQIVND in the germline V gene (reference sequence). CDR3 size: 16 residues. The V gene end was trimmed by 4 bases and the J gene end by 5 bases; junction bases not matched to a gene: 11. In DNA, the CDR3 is TGTGCCAGTAGTAATACAGGGGCGGTAAGAAGAAACACCATATATTTT. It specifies CASSNTGAVRRNTIYF.

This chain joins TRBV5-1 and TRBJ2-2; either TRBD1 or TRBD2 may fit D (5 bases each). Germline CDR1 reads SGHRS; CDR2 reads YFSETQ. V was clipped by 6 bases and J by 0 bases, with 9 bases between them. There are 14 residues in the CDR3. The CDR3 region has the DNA TGCGCCAGCACCGGGACGCCGAACACCGGGGAGCTGTTTTTT. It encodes CASTGTPNTGELFF.

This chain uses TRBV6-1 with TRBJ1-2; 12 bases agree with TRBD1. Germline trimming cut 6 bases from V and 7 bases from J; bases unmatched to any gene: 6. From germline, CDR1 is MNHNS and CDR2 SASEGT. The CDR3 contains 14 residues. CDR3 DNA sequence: TGTGCCAGCAGAGGGGACAGGGGGCAACTTGGCTACACCTTC. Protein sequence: CASRGDRGQLGYTF.

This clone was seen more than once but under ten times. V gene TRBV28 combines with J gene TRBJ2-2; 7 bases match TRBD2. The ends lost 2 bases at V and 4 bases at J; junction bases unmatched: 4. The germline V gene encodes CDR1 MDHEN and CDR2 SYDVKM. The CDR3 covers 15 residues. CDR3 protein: CASSLGGSRTGELFF. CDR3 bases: TGTGCCAGCAGTTTAGGCGGGAGCCGCACCGGGGAGCTGTTTTTT.

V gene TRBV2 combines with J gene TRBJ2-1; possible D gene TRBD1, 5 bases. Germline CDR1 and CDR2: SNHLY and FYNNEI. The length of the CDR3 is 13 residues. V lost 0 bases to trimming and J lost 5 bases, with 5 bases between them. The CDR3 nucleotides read TGTGCCAGCAGTGAAGCAGGGGACAATGAGCAGTTCTTC. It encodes CASSEAGDNEQFF.

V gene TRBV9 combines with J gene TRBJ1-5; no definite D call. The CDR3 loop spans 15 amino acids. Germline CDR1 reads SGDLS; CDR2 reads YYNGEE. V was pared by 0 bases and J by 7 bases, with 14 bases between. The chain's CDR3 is CASSVGGAEGQPQHF. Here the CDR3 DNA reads TGTGCCAGCAGCGTAGGAGGAGCAGAGGGCCAGCCCCAGCATTTT.

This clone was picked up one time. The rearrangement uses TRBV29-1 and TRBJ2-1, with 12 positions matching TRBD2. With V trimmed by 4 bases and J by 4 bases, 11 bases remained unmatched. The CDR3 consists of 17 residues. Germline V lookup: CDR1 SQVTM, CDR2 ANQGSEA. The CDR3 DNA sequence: TGCAGCGTTGGGGGTTCGACTAGCGGGAGTGGGTACAATGAGCAGTTCTTC. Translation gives CSVGGSTSGSGYNEQFF.

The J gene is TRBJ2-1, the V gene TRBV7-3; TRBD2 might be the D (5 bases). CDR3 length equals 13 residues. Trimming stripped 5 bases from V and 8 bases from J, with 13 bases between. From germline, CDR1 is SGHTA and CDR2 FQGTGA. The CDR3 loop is CASSPGVNDEQFF. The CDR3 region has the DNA TGTGCCAGCAGCCCCGGGGTTAACGATGAGCAGTTCTTC.

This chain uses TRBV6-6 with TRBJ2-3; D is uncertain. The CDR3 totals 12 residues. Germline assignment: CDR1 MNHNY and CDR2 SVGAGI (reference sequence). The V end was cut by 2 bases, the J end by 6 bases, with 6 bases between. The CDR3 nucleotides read TGTGCCAGCAGTTACGTAGGGGATACGCAGTATTTT. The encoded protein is CASSYVGDTQYF.

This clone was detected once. This CDR3 reads CASSTEGAQPQHF. The CDR3 DNA reads TGTGCCAGTAGTACAGAAGGGGCTCAGCCCCAGCATTTT. This chain links TRBV19 with TRBJ1-5; D is perhaps TRBD1 (5 bases). The CDR3 runs 13 residues. V lost 4 bases, J lost 6 bases, and 10 bases lay in between. Germline V lookup: CDR1 LNHDA, CDR2 SQIVND (reference sequence). Full variable domain (outside the CDR3, taken from reference TRBV19 and TRBJ1-5): DGGITQSPKYLFRKEGQNVTLSCEQNLNHDAMYWYRQDPGQGLRLIYYSQIVNDFQKGDIAEGYSVSREKKESFPLTVTSAQKNPTAFYLCASSTEGAQPQHFGDGTRLSIL.

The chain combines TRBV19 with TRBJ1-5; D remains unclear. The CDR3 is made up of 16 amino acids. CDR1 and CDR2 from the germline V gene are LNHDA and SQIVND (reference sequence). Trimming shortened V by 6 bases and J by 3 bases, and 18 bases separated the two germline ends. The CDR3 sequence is CASRKWAGGTNQPQHF. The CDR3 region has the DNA TGTGCCAGTAGGAAGTGGGCAGGCGGCACCAATCAGCCCCAGCATTTT. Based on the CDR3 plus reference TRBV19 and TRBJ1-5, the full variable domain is DGGITQSPKYLFRKEGQNVTLSCEQNLNHDAMYWYRQDPGQGLRLIYYSQIVNDFQKGDIAEGYSVSREKKESFPLTVTSAQKNPTAFYLCASRKWAGGTNQPQHFGDGTRLSIL.

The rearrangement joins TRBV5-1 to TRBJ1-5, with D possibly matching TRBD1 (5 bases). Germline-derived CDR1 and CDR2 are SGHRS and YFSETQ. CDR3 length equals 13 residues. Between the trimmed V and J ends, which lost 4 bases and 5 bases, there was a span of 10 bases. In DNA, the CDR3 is TGCGCCAGCAGCATAGGGGTGGATCAGCCCCAGCATTTT. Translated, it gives CASSIGVDQPQHF. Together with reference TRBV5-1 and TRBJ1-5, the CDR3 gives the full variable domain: KAGVTQTPRYLIKTRGQQVTLSCSPISGHRSVSWYQQTPGQGLQFLFEYFSETQRNKGNFPGRFSGRQFSNSRSEMNVSTLELGDSALYLCASSIGVDQPQHFGDGTRLSIL.

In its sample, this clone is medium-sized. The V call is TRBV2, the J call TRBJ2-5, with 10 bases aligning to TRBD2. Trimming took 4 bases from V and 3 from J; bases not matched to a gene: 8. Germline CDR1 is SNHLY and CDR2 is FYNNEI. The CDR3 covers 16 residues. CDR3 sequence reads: CASSGKREGEEETQYF. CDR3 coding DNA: TGTGCCAGCAGTGGCAAGCGGGAGGGTGAGGAAGAGACCCAGTACTTC.

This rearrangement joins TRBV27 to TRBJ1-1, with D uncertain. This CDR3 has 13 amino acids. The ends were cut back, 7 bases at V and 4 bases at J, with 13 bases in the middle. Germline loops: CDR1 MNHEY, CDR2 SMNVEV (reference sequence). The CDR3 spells CASITGGGTEAFF. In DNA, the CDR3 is TGTGCCAGCATTACGGGTGGCGGCACTGAAGCTTTCTTT.

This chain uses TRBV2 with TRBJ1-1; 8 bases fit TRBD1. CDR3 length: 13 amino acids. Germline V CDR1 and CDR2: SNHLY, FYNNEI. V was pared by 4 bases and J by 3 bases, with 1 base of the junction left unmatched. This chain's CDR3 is CASSGQGYTEAFF. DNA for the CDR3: TGTGCCAGCAGTGGACAGGGGTACACTGAAGCTTTCTTT.

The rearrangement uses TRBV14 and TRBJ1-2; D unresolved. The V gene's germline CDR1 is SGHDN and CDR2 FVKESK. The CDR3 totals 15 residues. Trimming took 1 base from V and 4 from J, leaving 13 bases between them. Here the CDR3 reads CASSQGSLSSYGYTF. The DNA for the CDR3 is TGTGCCAGCAGCCAAGGTAGCCTTAGTAGCTATGGCTACACCTTC.

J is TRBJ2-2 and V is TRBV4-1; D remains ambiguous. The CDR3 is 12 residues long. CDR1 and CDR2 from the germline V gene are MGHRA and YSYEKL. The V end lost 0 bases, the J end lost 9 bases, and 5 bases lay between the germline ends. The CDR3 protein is CASSQDYRELFF. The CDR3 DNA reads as TGCGCCAGCAGCCAAGATTACAGGGAGCTGTTTTTT.

The CDR3 reads CATGRTGGDQNEQFF. As DNA, the CDR3 is TGTGCCACCGGGCGGACAGGGGGGGACCAAAATGAGCAGTTCTTC. The chain combines TRBV15 with TRBJ2-1; 10 nucleotides agree with TRBD1. In germline, CDR1 is LNHNV, CDR2 YYDKDF (reference sequence). V lost 8 bases to trimming and J lost 7 bases; unmatched junction nucleotides: 11. CDR3 length equals 15 residues.

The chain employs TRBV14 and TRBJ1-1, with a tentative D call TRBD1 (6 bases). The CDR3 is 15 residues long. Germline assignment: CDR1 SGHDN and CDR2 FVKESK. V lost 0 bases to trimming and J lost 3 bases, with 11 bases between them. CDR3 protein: CASSQDTGRDTEAFF. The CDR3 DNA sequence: TGTGCCAGCAGCCAAGACACAGGGAGAGACACTGAAGCTTTCTTT.

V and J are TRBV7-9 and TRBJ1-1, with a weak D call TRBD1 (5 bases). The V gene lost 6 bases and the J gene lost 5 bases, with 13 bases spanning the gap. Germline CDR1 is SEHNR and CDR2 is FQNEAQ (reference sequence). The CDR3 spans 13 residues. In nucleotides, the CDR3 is TGTGCCAGCAGTACCAGGGTAAGGACTGAAGCTTTCTTT. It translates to CASSTRVRTEAFF.

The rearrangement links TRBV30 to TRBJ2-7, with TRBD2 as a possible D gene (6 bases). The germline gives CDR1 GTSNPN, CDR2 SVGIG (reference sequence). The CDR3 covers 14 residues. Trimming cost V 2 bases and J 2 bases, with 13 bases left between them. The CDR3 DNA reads TGTGCCTGGAGTAGGGACTCTAACGCCTACGAGCAGTACTTC. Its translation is CAWSRDSNAYEQYF.

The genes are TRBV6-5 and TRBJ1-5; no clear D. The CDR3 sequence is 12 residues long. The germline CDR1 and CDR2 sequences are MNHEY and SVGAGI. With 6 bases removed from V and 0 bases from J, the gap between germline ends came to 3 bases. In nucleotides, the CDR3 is TGTGCCAGCAGGGATAGCAATCAGCCCCAGCATTTT. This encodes CASRDSNQPQHF.

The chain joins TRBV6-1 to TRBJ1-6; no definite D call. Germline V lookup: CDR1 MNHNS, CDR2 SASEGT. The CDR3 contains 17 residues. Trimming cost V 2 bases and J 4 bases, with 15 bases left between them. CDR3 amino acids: CASSERLGRVYNSPLHF. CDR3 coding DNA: TGTGCCAGCAGTGAAAGGCTGGGGAGGGTTTATAATTCACCCCTCCACTTT.

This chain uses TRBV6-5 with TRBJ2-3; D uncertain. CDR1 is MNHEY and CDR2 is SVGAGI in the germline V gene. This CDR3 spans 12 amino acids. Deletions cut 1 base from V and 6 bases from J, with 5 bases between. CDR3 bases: TGTGCCAGCAGTTACTGGGCGGATACGCAGTATTTT. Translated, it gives CASSYWADTQYF.

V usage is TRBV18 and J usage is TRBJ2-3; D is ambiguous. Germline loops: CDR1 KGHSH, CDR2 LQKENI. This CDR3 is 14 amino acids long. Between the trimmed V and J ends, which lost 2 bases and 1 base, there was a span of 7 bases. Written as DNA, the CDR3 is TGTGCCAGCTCACCAGGAAGCGGCACAGATACGCAGTATTTT. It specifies CASSPGSGTDTQYF. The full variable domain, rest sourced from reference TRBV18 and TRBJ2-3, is NAGVMQNPRHLVRRRGQEARLRCSPMKGHSHVYWYRQLPEEGLKFMVYLQKENIIDESGMPKERFSAEFPKEGPSILRIQQVVRGDSAAYFCASSPGSGTDTQYFGPGTRLTVL.

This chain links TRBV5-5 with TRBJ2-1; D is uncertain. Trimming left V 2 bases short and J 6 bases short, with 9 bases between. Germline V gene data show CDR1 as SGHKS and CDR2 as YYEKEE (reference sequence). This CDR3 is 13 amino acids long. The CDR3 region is CASSFLARNEQFF. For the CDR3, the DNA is TGTGCCAGCAGCTTTTTGGCGCGCAATGAGCAGTTCTTC.

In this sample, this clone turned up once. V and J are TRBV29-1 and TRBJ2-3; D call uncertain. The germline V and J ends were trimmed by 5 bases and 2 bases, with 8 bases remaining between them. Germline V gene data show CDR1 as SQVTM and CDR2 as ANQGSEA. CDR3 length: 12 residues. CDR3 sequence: CSVRSATDTQYF. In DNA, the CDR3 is TGCAGCGTTAGATCAGCCACAGATACGCAGTATTTT.